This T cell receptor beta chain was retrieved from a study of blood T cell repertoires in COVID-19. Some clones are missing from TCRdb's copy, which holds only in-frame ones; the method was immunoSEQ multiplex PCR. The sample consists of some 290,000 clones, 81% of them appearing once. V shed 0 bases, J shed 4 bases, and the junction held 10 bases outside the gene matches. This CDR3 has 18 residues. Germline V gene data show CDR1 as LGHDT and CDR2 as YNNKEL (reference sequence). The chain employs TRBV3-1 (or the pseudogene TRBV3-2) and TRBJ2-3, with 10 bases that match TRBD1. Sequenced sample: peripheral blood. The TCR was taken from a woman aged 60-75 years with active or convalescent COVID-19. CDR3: CASSQEGAGTGVPDTQYF. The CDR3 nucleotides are TGTGCCAGCAGCCAAGAGGGAGCAGGGACAGGGGTCCCAGATACGCAGTATTTT.